This T cell receptor beta chain was sequenced during a study of neurological immune-mediated disorders. TCRdb independently ran MiXCR on the 5' RACE reads; one entry per CDR3 protein. Of tens of thousands of distinct CDR3 sequences in the sample, approximately 4.4% are singletons; the top ten hold roughly 23%. This clonotype was detected ten times or more. The germline gives CDR1 SQVTM, CDR2 ANQGSEA. V lost 3 bases to trimming and J lost 10 bases; unmatched junction nucleotides: 8. The CDR3 extends over 13 amino acids. V usage is TRBV29-1 and J usage is TRBJ1-4; the match to TRBD1 covers 7 bases. Source material: PBMCs. The receptor comes from a man in his late teens or twenties in good health. CDR3 coding DNA: TGCAGCGTTGACGGGACAGACGTACCAAAACTGTTTTTT. The encoded protein is CSVDGTDVPKLFF. Full variable domain (remainder filled in from reference TRBV29-1 and TRBJ1-4): SAVISQKPSRDICQRGTSLTIQCQVDSQVTMMFWYRQQPGQSLTLIATANQGSEATYESGFVIDKFPISRPNLTFSTLTVSNMSPEDSSIYLCSVDGTDVPKLFFGSGTQLSVL.